What follows are 24 T cell receptor beta chains derived from one specimen sequenced in a study of CD8+ T cells in alopecia areata. cDNA prepared by RNA extraction and subsequent reverse transcription served as the template for sequencing. Clones were read by immunoSEQ multiplex PCR, and TCRdb kept only the in-frame ones, dropping some. This sample has about 160,000 clones, with 75% to 90% found just once. Sequenced here: CD8+ T cells sorted from blood, sampled at week 0. These receptor sequences come from a human donor with alopecia areata.

This chain connects TRBV13 to TRBJ2-3, with 9 bases matching TRBD1. The CDR3 is 15 amino acids. Germline CDR1 PRHDT, CDR2 FYEKMQ (reference sequence). The V and J ends lost 6 bases and 0 bases, in that order; junction bases with no gene match: 4. The DNA of the CDR3 is TGTGCCAGCAGACGGACAGGGGCTAGCACAGATACGCAGTATTTT. Amino acids: CASRRTGASTDTQYF.

Only a few counts were recorded for this clone. This chain connects TRBV7-9 to TRBJ2-7; TRBD1 aligns across 9 bases. V was clipped by 5 bases and J by 4 bases; unmatched bases: 6. Germline loops: CDR1 SEHNR, CDR2 FQNEAQ (reference sequence). The CDR3 has 14 amino acids. The CDR3 is CASSRDRERYEQYF. The CDR3 region has the DNA TGTGCCAGCAGCCGGGACAGGGAGCGATACGAGCAGTACTTC.

The chain employs TRBV29-1 and TRBJ2-1; D is unclear. V was shortened by 4 bases and J by 2 bases, with 9 bases between the two germline ends. The CDR3 extends over 13 amino acids. Looked up from germline, CDR1 is SQVTM and CDR2 is ANQGSEA. CDR3 nucleotide sequence: TGCAGCGTTGGGAGAGCGACCTACAATGAGCAGTTCTTC. It codes for CSVGRATYNEQFF.

Details on this clone: Other DNA sequences in this sample translate to the same CDR3. The genes are TRBV7-9 and TRBJ2-1; 11 bases line up with TRBD2. Germline lookup yields CDR1 SEHNR and CDR2 FQNEAQ (reference sequence). This CDR3 is 15 amino acids long. With 5 bases clipped from V and 13 bases from J, the junction kept 13 bases outside the gene matches. The CDR3 region has the DNA TGTGCCAGCAGCCCTGGGGCCTTACTAGCGGGGGAACAGTTCTTC. Protein sequence: CASSPGALLAGEQFF.

The V call is TRBV5-1, the J call TRBJ2-7; D tentatively reads TRBD1 or TRBD2 (5 bases each). V was cut by 1 base and J by 2 bases, with 7 bases left in between. This CDR3 spans 13 amino acids. The germline gives CDR1 SGHRS, CDR2 YFSETQ. The CDR3 sequence is CASSLRGPYEQYF. The CDR3 DNA reads as TGCGCCAGCAGCTTGAGGGGACCCTACGAGCAGTACTTC.

V and J are TRBV7-9 and TRBJ2-7; 11 bases are a match to TRBD2. From germline, CDR1 is SEHNR and CDR2 FQNEAQ (reference sequence). The V and J ends lost 4 bases and 1 base, in that order; junction bases with no gene match: 6. The CDR3 is 16 amino acids. This chain's CDR3 is CASSSSTSGSSYEQYF. As DNA, the CDR3 is TGTGCCAGCAGCTCCTCCACTAGCGGGAGTTCCTACGAGCAGTACTTC.

Of note for this clone: A junction end diverges from the germline sequence, so it may reflect a read error. V and J are TRBV13 and TRBJ2-4; the match to TRBD2 covers 12 bases. Germline assignment: CDR1 PRHDT and CDR2 FYEKMQ (reference sequence). CDR3 length equals 16 residues. The chain's CDR3 is CTSSSTTSGSRDIQYF. CDR3 DNA sequence: TGTACCAGCAGCTCGACGACTAGCGGGAGTAGAGACATTCAGTACTTC. Filled out from reference TRBV13 and TRBJ2-4, the complete variable domain reads AAGVIQSPRHLIKEKRETATLKCYPIPRHDTVYWYQQGPGQDPQFLISFYEKMQSDKGSIPDRFSAQQFSDYHSELNMSSLELGDSALYFCTSSSTTSGSRDIQYFGAGTRLSVL.

In its sample, this clone was seen once. The chain links TRBV10-3 to TRBJ1-5; a weak D match, TRBD1 (5 bases). The germline V gene has CDR1 ENHRY and CDR2 SYGVKD. This CDR3 has 16 amino acids. V lost 8 bases, J lost 0 bases, and 17 bases lay in between. The CDR3 loop reads CAILGSGDYSNQPQHF. The CDR3 bases are TGTGCCATCTTGGGTTCGGGGGATTATAGCAATCAGCCCCAGCATTTT.

This clone was counted a single time. The chain has TRBV27 and TRBJ2-2; 13 bases are shared with TRBD2. Per germline, CDR1 MNHEY and CDR2 SMNVEV (reference sequence). V trimming: 6 bases; J trimming: 5 bases; junction bases outside the gene matches: 3. This CDR3 spans 15 amino acids. The CDR3 nucleotides are TGTGCCAGCAGCCCGACTAGCGGGGGGACCGGGGAGCTGTTTTTT. Amino acid sequence: CASSPTSGGTGELFF.

The chain couples TRBV4-1 to TRBJ2-2; maybe TRBD1 (6 bases). This CDR3 is 16 amino acids long. The germline V gene has CDR1 MGHRA and CDR2 YSYEKL. V lost 8 bases and J 5 bases, leaving 21 bases between the germline ends. The CDR3 loop is CASLPVGQPATGELFF. CDR3 sequence (DNA): TGCGCCAGCCTCCCAGTGGGACAACCCGCGACCGGGGAGCTGTTTTTT.

The chain uses TRBV27 and TRBJ2-3, with D unresolved. The V and J ends lost 3 bases and 0 bases respectively, with 13 bases between them. The CDR3 loop spans 16 amino acids. Germline assignment: CDR1 MNHEY and CDR2 SMNVEV (reference sequence). The CDR3 loop reads CASSFFWGLSTDTQYF. The CDR3 DNA sequence: TGTGCCAGCAGTTTTTTTTGGGGTTTAAGCACAGATACGCAGTATTTT.

V usage is TRBV2 and J usage is TRBJ1-4, with unresolved D. The CDR3 consists of 12 residues. V lost 1 base, J lost 8 bases, and 5 bases lay in between. Per germline, CDR1 SNHLY and CDR2 FYNNEI. The DNA for the CDR3 is TGTGCCAGCAGTGAAGGAGAGGAAAAACTGTTTTTT. Its translation is CASSEGEEKLFF.

About this clone: This same CDR3 is encoded by further DNA sequences in the sample. The rearrangement links TRBV5-6 to TRBJ1-1, with D unresolved. This CDR3 is built from 16 residues. V lost 2 bases and J 8 bases, leaving 22 bases between the germline ends. CDR1 and CDR2 (germline): SGHDT, YYEEEE. This chain's CDR3 is CASSLSPGLEATEAFF. CDR3 nucleotides: TGTGCCAGCAGCTTAAGTCCGGGGTTGGAGGCCACCGAAGCTTTCTTT.

This rearrangement joins TRBV29-1 to TRBJ2-1; D gene unclear. The CDR3 spans 16 residues. Trimming took 0 bases from V and 0 from J, leaving 12 bases between them. Per germline, CDR1 SQVTM and CDR2 ANQGSEA. This CDR3 reads CSVEDQRLSSYNEQFF. The CDR3 DNA sequence: TGCAGCGTTGAAGATCAGCGTCTCAGCTCCTACAATGAGCAGTTCTTC.

Comment on this clone: One junction end does not reproduce the germline sequence, and a read error may be involved. V gene TRBV6-5 combines with J gene TRBJ2-4, with unresolved D. The length of the CDR3 is 11 residues. Germline V gene data show CDR1 as MNHEY and CDR2 as SVGAGI. The CDR3 region has the DNA TGTGCCAGCAGTGCCTCAGAGGCCCGCGACTTC. This gives the protein CASSASEARDF.

The CDR3 bases are TGCGCCAGCAGTCTACAGTTGGGGCGCTTCGAGCAGTACTTC. Translating gives CASSLQLGRFEQYF. The rearrangement uses TRBV5-1 and TRBJ2-7, with D perhaps TRBD1 (5 bases). CDR1 and CDR2 (germline): SGHRS, YFSETQ. The CDR3 loop spans 14 amino acids. Trimming took 5 bases from V and 6 from J, leaving 18 bases between them.

The CDR3: CASSLGIGASTDTQYF. The CDR3 DNA is TGTGCCAGCAGCTTGGGGATCGGGGCTAGCACAGATACGCAGTATTTT. The chain joins TRBV5-6 to TRBJ2-3, with D possibly being TRBD1 or TRBD2 (5 bases each). V dropped 0 bases and J dropped 0 bases, with 11 bases sitting between them. The CDR3 runs to 16 residues. Per the germline V gene, CDR1 is SGHDT and CDR2 is YYEEEE.

This rearrangement joins TRBV29-1 to TRBJ2-5; TRBD1 might be the D (5 bases). The J call is uncertain, as TRBJ2-7 better fits the DNA end. The CDR3 sequence is 13 residues long. Per germline, CDR1 SQVTM and CDR2 ANQGSEA. The DNA for the CDR3 is TGCAGCGTTGTTCATCCAGGGTCCTACGAGCAGTACTTC. Amino acid sequence: CSVVHPGSYEQYF.

Here the CDR3 reads CASSEDRDYGYTF. CDR3 sequence (DNA): TGTGCCAGCAGTGAAGACAGGGACTATGGCTACACCTTC. The chain joins TRBV2 to TRBJ1-2; perhaps TRBD1 as D (6 bases). The V gene's germline CDR1 is SNHLY and CDR2 FYNNEI. Trimming stripped 1 base from V and 3 bases from J, with 6 bases between. This CDR3 region has 13 residues. The variable domain in full, with the rest retrieved from reference TRBV2 and TRBJ1-2, is EPEVTQTPSHQVTQMGQEVILRCVPISNHLYFYWYRQILGQKVEFLVSFYNNEISEKSEIFDDQFSVERPDGSNFTLKIRSTKLEDSAMYFCASSEDRDYGYTFGSGTRLTVV.

This chain joins TRBV30 and TRBJ2-7; TRBD2 matches 10 bases. CDR3 length: 14 residues. After removal of 2 bases from V and 1 base from J, the junction contained 2 bases not matched to a gene. CDR1 is GTSNPN and CDR2 is SVGIG in the germline V gene (reference sequence). As DNA, the CDR3 is TGTGCCTGGAGTTGGACTAGCGGATCCTACGAGCAGTACTTC. Translated: CAWSWTSGSYEQYF.

The V gene is TRBV29-1, the J gene TRBJ2-1; D is possibly TRBD2 (7 bases). This CDR3 region has 16 residues. The germline V gene has CDR1 SQVTM and CDR2 ANQGSEA. The V gene lost 1 base and the J gene lost 0 bases, with 13 bases spanning the gap. The CDR3 loop is CSVEGGGDLSYNEQFF. The CDR3 bases are TGCAGCGTTGAAGGGGGGGGCGACCTCTCCTACAATGAGCAGTTCTTC.

V is TRBV7-9 and J is TRBJ2-7; 7 positions match TRBD1. Germline V gives CDR1 SEHNR, CDR2 FQNEAQ (reference sequence). The CDR3 runs 14 residues. The junction had 5 bases not matched to a gene; V was cut back by 4 bases and J by 2 bases. The CDR3 nucleotides are TGTGCCAGCAGCTCGACAGGGCAACCCTACGAGCAGTACTTC. This gives the protein CASSSTGQPYEQYF.

This rearrangement joins TRBV7-9 to TRBJ2-2; D remains ambiguous. This CDR3 spans 14 amino acids. With 3 bases removed from V and 6 bases from J, the gap between germline ends came to 11 bases. Germline V gene sequence: CDR1 SEHNR, CDR2 FQNEAQ (reference sequence). This chain's CDR3 is CASSFSTRAGELFF. The CDR3 coding sequence is TGTGCCAGCAGCTTTTCCACCCGGGCCGGGGAGCTGTTTTTT.

With regard to this clone: This sample also contains other DNA sequences that code for the same CDR3. The gene calls are TRBV7-9 and TRBJ2-1, with 8 positions matching TRBD2. The CDR3 consists of 14 residues. Germline V gene data show CDR1 as SEHNR and CDR2 as FQNEAQ (reference sequence). Losses at the gene ends were 8 bases for V and 2 bases for J; bases not matched to a gene: 5. The CDR3 here is CASSLAGTYNEQFF. The DNA for the CDR3 is TGTGCCAGCTCCTTAGCGGGGACCTACAATGAGCAGTTCTTC.